A selection of T cell receptor beta chains follows, all from one sample in a study of PD-L1 blockade in urothelial cancer. The assay was immunoSEQ multiplex PCR, and TCRdb's table has in-frame clones only and misses some. The data contain 86,000 or so clones, 85% to 90% of them seen just once; the ten biggest clones take up under 15%. The input for sequencing was PBMCs, taken around atezolizumab (anti-PD-L1) treatment. The receptors come from a man aged 55 to 70 with urothelial cancer. Each CDR3 is given with its conserved first and last residue. A D gene is named only where the DNA matches it firmly. Rows may omit the clone size; those that give it use once, few, many or a size class.

j_gene,d_gene,abundance,v_gene,CDR3aa,CDR3nt
TRBJ1-2,-,-,TRBV7-9,CASSPTGIYGYTF,TGTGCCAGCAGCCCGACAGGAATCTATGGCTACACCTTC
TRBJ1-6,TRBD1,-,TRBV5-1,CASSLTGADSPLHF,TGCGCCAGCAGCCTGACAGGGGCAGATTCACCCCTCCACTTT
TRBJ2-3,TRBD2,-,TRBV4-2,CASSFYPVSGGADTQYF,TGTGCCAGCAGCTTCTACCCCGTCAGCGGGGGGGCAGATACGCAGTATTTT
TRBJ2-7,-,-,TRBV5-6,CASSSGGLLTYEQYF,TGTGCCAGCAGTTCAGGAGGTCTTCTGACCTACGAGCAGTACTTC
TRBJ1-4,-,-,TRBV28,CASSPRPEKLFF,TGTGCCAGCAGTCCCAGGCCTGAAAAACTGTTTTTT
TRBJ1-2,-,-,TRBV7-6,CASSLNGDGYTF,TGTGCCAGCAGCTTAAATGGAGATGGCTACACCTTC
TRBJ1-2,-,-,TRBV29-1,CSVYSYGYTF,TGCAGCGTATACAGCTATGGCTACACCTTC
TRBJ2-2,-,-,TRBV5-1,CASSPIEGNTGELFF,TGCGCCAGCAGCCCAATAGAGGGAAACACCGGGGAGCTGTTTTTT
TRBJ2-1,TRBD2,-,TRBV7-3,CASSLDPGLANEQFF,TGTGCCAGCAGCCTCGACCCGGGACTAGCGAATGAGCAGTTCTTC
TRBJ2-2,TRBD2,-,TRBV4-1,CASSRDGAGVGTGELFF,TGCGCCAGCAGCCGAGACGGAGCGGGAGTGGGTACCGGGGAGCTGTTTTTT
TRBJ2-4,TRBD1,-,TRBV4-2,CASSQDPTGVSKAKNIQYF,TGTGCCAGCAGCCAAGATCCGACAGGGGTTTCGAAAGCCAAAAACATTCAGTACTTC
TRBJ1-4,-,-,TRBV29-1,CSVRDSNEKLFF,TGCAGCGTTCGCGACTCCAATGAAAAACTGTTTTTT
TRBJ2-4,TRBD1,-,TRBV15,CATSSPRDSKNIQYF,TGTGCCACCAGCAGCCCCCGGGACAGCAAAAACATTCAGTACTTC
TRBJ1-2,TRBD1,-,TRBV5-4,CASTWTGTGYGYTF,TGTGCCAGCACTTGGACAGGAACAGGCTATGGCTACACCTTC
TRBJ2-7,-,-,TRBV29-1,CSVGGGGVAYEQYF,TGCAGCGTCGGGGGTGGGGGTGTCGCCTACGAGCAGTACTTC
TRBJ2-3,-,-,TRBV5-4,CASSRTGRDTDTQYF,TGTGCCAGCAGCCGGACGGGCAGGGACACAGATACGCAGTATTTT
TRBJ1-2,TRBD1,-,TRBV2,CASTRDRGNGYTF,TGTGCCAGCACCCGGGACAGGGGAAATGGCTACACCTTC
TRBJ1-2,-,once,TRBV9,CASSVATGGYTF,TGTGCCAGCAGCGTAGCTACAGGTGGCTACACCTTC
TRBJ1-5,TRBD1,-,TRBV30,CAWSAPGQGRQPQHF,TGTGCCTGGAGTGCCCCGGGACAGGGAAGACAGCCCCAGCATTTT
TRBJ1-3,-,-,TRBV7-2,CASSALTGGNTIYF,TGTGCCAGCAGCGCCCTGACAGGCGGCAACACCATATATTTT
TRBJ1-2,-,-,TRBV7-9,CASSGRGQDYGYTF,TGTGCCAGCAGCGGCAGGGGCCAGGACTATGGCTACACCTTC
TRBJ1-5,-,once,TRBV19,CASSSAGLRDQPQHF,TGTGCCAGTAGTTCCGCCGGGCTGCGGGATCAGCCCCAGCATTTT
TRBJ1-3,-,-,TRBV20-1,CSAPRGNTIYF,TGCAGTGCCCCGCGAGGAAACACCATATATTTT
TRBJ2-5,TRBD2,once,TRBV5-1,CASSIAGVQETQYF,TGCGCCAGCAGCATAGCGGGGGTTCAAGAGACCCAGTACTTC
TRBJ2-7,-,few,TRBV5-1,CASSPRSGYEQYF,TGCGCCAGCAGCCCGCGCTCAGGCTACGAGCAGTACTTC
TRBJ1-4,-,-,TRBV28,CASSFWADNEKLFF,TGTGCCAGCAGTTTCTGGGCAGACAATGAAAAACTGTTTTTT
TRBJ2-2,TRBD1,-,TRBV5-1,CASSFVRGPTNTGELFF,TGCGCCAGCAGCTTCGTCAGGGGGCCGACGAACACCGGGGAGCTGTTTTTT
TRBJ2-7,-,once,TRBV5-1,CASSGTGISYEQYF,TGCGCCAGCAGCGGAACCGGGATTTCCTACGAGCAGTACTTC
TRBJ1-2,-,once,TRBV5-1,CASSPETVYGYTF,TGCGCCAGCAGCCCAGAGACAGTCTATGGCTACACCTTC
TRBJ1-5,-,-,TRBV7-8,CASSQYSRGSNQPQHF,TGTGCCAGCAGCCAGTACTCCAGGGGAAGCAATCAGCCCCAGCATTTT
TRBJ2-7,-,-,TRBV7-3,CASSPGPKHEQYF,TGTGCCAGCAGCCCGGGTCCCAAACACGAGCAGTACTTC
TRBJ2-1,-,-,TRBV10-1,CASSDRTDGVRNEQFF,TGCGCCAGCAGTGATAGGACAGACGGGGTACGGAATGAGCAGTTCTTC
TRBJ1-5,-,-,TRBV2,CASSVGGFGNQPQHF,TGTGCCAGCAGTGTGGGAGGGTTTGGAAATCAGCCCCAGCATTTT
TRBJ2-4,TRBD1,-,TRBV5-1,CASSHDRGENIQYF,TGCGCCAGCAGCCATGACAGGGGTGAAAACATTCAGTACTTC
TRBJ2-5,-,-,TRBV11-3,CASSSQTQGQETQYF,TGTGCCAGCAGCTCTCAGACGCAGGGCCAAGAGACCCAGTACTTC
TRBJ2-7,-,-,TRBV29-1,CSVNNREVGEQYF,TGCAGCGTTAACAACAGGGAAGTGGGCGAGCAGTACTTC
TRBJ1-2,-,-,TRBV4-3,CASSPGAGAEGYTF,TGCGCCAGCAGCCCGGGGGCGGGGGCAGAGGGCTACACCTTC
TRBJ1-2,-,few,TRBV5-1,CASSLVGRVESYTF,TGCGCCAGCAGCTTGGTGGGGCGTGTGGAGAGCTACACCTTC
TRBJ2-2,TRBD2,-,TRBV27,CASSLISGGNTGELFF,TGTGCCAGCAGTTTAATTTCGGGGGGGAACACCGGGGAGCTGTTTTTT
TRBJ2-3,-,-,TRBV4-2,CASSQDWGDTSTDTQYF,TGTGCCAGTAGCCAAGATTGGGGGGATACTAGCACAGATACGCAGTATTTT
TRBJ1-2,-,-,TRBV4-3,CASSQDGGPYGYTF,TGCGCCAGCAGCCAAGATGGCGGTCCCTATGGCTACACCTTC
TRBJ1-2,-,few,TRBV18,CASSPENYGYTF,TGTGCCAGCTCACCAGAGAACTATGGCTACACCTTC
TRBJ2-2,-,-,TRBV12-5,CASVSQTNTGELFF,TGTGCTAGTGTCTCGCAGACGAACACCGGGGAGCTGTTTTTT
TRBJ2-7,-,-,TRBV7-2,CASSLPRYEQYF,TGTGCCAGCAGCTTACCCAGGTACGAGCAGTACTTC
TRBJ2-7,-,few,TRBV19,CASSAVSSYEQYF,TGTGCCAGTAGTGCAGTCAGCTCCTACGAGCAGTACTTC
TRBJ2-7,-,-,TRBV6-5,CADFYEQYF,TGTGCCGACTTCTACGAGCAGTACTTC
TRBJ1-3,TRBD1,once,TRBV30,CAWSNSGGRRNTIYF,TGTGCCTGGAGTAACTCAGGGGGACGGAGAAACACCATATATTTT
TRBJ1-4,TRBD1,-,TRBV4-3,CASTPGQTNEKLFF,TGCGCCAGCACTCCGGGACAGACCAATGAAAAACTGTTTTTT
TRBJ1-1,TRBD1,-,TRBV11-2,CASSRGQYTEAFF,TGTGCCAGCAGCCGGGGACAGTACACTGAAGCTTTCTTT
TRBJ2-7,-,-,TRBV4-1,CASSQRGNGQLVFEQYF,TGCGCCAGCAGCCAAAGGGGCAATGGACAGTTAGTGTTTGAGCAGTACTTC
TRBJ2-1,TRBD2,once,TRBV7-9,CASSSRGSGINEQFF,TGTGCCAGCAGCTCTCGGGGTAGCGGGATCAATGAGCAGTTCTTC